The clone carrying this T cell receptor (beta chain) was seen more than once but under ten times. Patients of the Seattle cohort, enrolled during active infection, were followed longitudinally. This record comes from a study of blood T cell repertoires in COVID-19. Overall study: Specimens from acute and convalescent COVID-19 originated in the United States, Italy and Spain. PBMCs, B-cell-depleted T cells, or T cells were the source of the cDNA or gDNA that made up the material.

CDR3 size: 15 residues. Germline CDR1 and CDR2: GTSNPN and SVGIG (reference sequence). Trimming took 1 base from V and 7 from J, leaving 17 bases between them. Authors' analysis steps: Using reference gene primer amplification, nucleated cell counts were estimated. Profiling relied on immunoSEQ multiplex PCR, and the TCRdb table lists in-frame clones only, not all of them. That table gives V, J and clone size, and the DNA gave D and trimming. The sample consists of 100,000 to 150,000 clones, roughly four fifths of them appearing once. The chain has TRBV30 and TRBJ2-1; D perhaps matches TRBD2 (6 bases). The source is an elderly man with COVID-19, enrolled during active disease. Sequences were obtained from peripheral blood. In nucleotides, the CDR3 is TGTGCCTGGAGTGGTGGGCGGGATGATTGGAATGAGCAGTTCTTC. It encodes CAWSGGRDDWNEQFF.